Below are 25 T cell receptor beta chains sequenced from a single sample in a study of T cell repertoires in ileal Crohn's disease. Measured with immunoSEQ multiplex PCR; TCRdb has only the in-frame clones, and not every one. The sample lists about 14,000 clones, about 85% occurring once. Sequences were obtained from ileal tissue. The receptors stem from an adult with Crohn's disease.

Only a few counts were recorded for this clone. The rearrangement links TRBV29-1 to TRBJ1-1, with unresolved D. This CDR3 spans 13 amino acids. Trimming left V 4 bases short and J 2 bases short, with 11 bases between. The germline gives CDR1 SQVTM, CDR2 ANQGSEA. CDR3 amino acids: CSVALNYNTEAFF. CDR3 DNA sequence: TGCAGCGTTGCTCTTAACTACAACACTGAAGCTTTCTTT.

The chain employs TRBV18 and TRBJ2-7, with 7 bases that match TRBD1. The CDR3 is made up of 14 amino acids. The germline V gene encodes CDR1 KGHSH and CDR2 LQKENI. The ends lost 4 bases at V and 3 bases at J; junction bases unmatched: 6. DNA for the CDR3: TGTGCCAGCTCACGGTATGACAGGGACTACGAGCAGTACTTC. It translates to CASSRYDRDYEQYF.

This clone was seen once. The rearrangement uses TRBV13 and TRBJ2-5; weak D call: TRBD2 (5 bases). With 0 bases removed from V and 2 bases from J, the gap between germline ends came to 16 bases. Germline lookup yields CDR1 PRHDT and CDR2 FYEKMQ (reference sequence). The CDR3 length is 17 residues. The CDR3 DNA sequence: TGTGCCAGCAGCTTAGGCCCCACCGAGGGATATCAAGAGACCCAGTACTTC. Amino acid sequence: CASSLGPTEGYQETQYF.

V and J are TRBV28 and TRBJ1-4; no firm D call. Deletions cut 4 bases from V and 0 bases from J, with 12 bases between. The germline gives CDR1 MDHEN, CDR2 SYDVKM. This CDR3 is built from 16 residues. The DNA for the CDR3 is TGTGCCAGCAGTTCCCGCACTACACCAACTAATGAAAAACTGTTTTTT. It yields the protein CASSSRTTPTNEKLFF.

This clone was counted a single time. The CDR3 sequence: CASSLDFSGGLNEQYF. In nucleotides, the CDR3 is TGTGCCAGCAGCTTGGATTTTTCAGGGGGTCTAAACGAGCAGTACTTC. The J gene is TRBJ2-5, the V gene TRBV5-4; 7 positions match TRBD1. The DNA end favors TRBJ2-7, so the J call may be wrong. CDR1 is SGHNT and CDR2 is YYREEE in the germline V gene (reference sequence). The CDR3 spans 16 residues.

The CDR3 region has the DNA TGCGCCAGCAGCTTGGGACAGGGGGGTGAAAAACTGTTTTTT. Its translation is CASSLGQGGEKLFF. The chain joins TRBV5-1 to TRBJ1-4; 9 nucleotides match TRBD1. This CDR3 is 14 amino acids long. V shed 0 bases and J 7 bases; nucleotides not matched to a gene: 1. Germline CDR1 reads SGHRS; CDR2 reads YFSETQ.

The chain links TRBV19 to TRBJ2-2; D is possibly TRBD1 (6 bases). V lost 6 bases and J 1 base, leaving 9 bases between the germline ends. Germline CDR1 reads LNHDA; CDR2 reads SQIVND (reference sequence). The CDR3 sequence is 14 residues long. This CDR3 is CASRRGQNTGELFF. CDR3 DNA: TGTGCCAGTAGACGGGGACAGAACACCGGGGAGCTGTTTTTT.

The chain employs TRBV6-5 and TRBJ1-2; no firm D call. Germline CDR1 reads MNHEY; CDR2 reads SVGAGI. Trimming took off 5 bases at V and 5 bases at J, with 18 bases between the two ends. The CDR3 extends over 15 amino acids. The DNA for the CDR3 is TGTGCCAGCAGTCACCCACGGGGTGGGGAATATGGCTACACCTTC. Its protein product is CASSHPRGGEYGYTF.

J is TRBJ2-7 and V is TRBV29-1, with D perhaps TRBD1 (5 bases). Per germline, CDR1 SQVTM and CDR2 ANQGSEA. The CDR3 extends over 12 amino acids. Between the trimmed V and J ends, which lost 2 bases and 3 bases, there was a span of 8 bases. This CDR3 reads CSVESTDYEQYF. In nucleotides, the CDR3 is TGCAGCGTTGAATCGACAGACTACGAGCAGTACTTC.

In nucleotides, the CDR3 is TGTGCCAGCAGCAAATCGACCGGGACTAGAACGCAGTATTTT. Translation gives CASSKSTGTRTQYF. The genes are TRBV9 and TRBJ2-3; 8 positions match TRBD2. With 4 bases clipped from V and 9 bases from J, the junction kept 10 bases outside the gene matches. The CDR3 has 14 amino acids. CDR1 SGDLS and CDR2 YYNGEE come from the germline V gene.

The chain employs TRBV18 and TRBJ2-1; 11 nucleotides match TRBD2. This CDR3 has 16 residues. Germline trimming cut 1 base from V and 7 bases from J; bases unmatched to any gene: 6. The V gene's germline CDR1 is KGHSH and CDR2 LQKENI. CDR3 DNA sequence: TGTGCCAGCTCACCACAACTAGCGGGGGCCGTTAATGAGCAGTTCTTC. This translates into CASSPQLAGAVNEQFF.

V and J are TRBV28 and TRBJ2-7, with TRBD2 matching over 8 bases. The CDR3 contains 12 residues. Germline V gene data show CDR1 as MDHEN and CDR2 as SYDVKM. V was pared by 10 bases and J by 4 bases, with 6 bases of the junction left unmatched. CDR3 loop: CATFAGGYEQYF. CDR3 DNA sequence: TGTGCCACCTTCGCGGGAGGTTACGAGCAGTACTTC.

The V and J genes are TRBV7-2 and TRBJ1-1, with D perhaps matching TRBD1 (5 bases). Between the trimmed V and J ends, which lost 2 bases and 4 bases, there was a span of 11 bases. CDR3 length: 14 amino acids. Germline CDR1 reads SGHTA; CDR2 reads FQGNSA. CDR3: CASSLMGGSTEAFF. The CDR3 coding sequence is TGTGCCAGCAGCTTAATGGGGGGTTCCACTGAAGCTTTCTTT.

V usage is TRBV19 and J usage is TRBJ2-7, with 7 bases fitting TRBD1. This CDR3 comprises 13 residues. The V segment lost 9 bases and the J segment 8 bases; nucleotides outside the gene matches: 13. The germline CDR1 and CDR2 sequences are LNHDA and SQIVND (reference sequence). CDR3 nucleotide sequence: TGTGCCAGCCTCGACAGGGCGCGATCGAAGCAGTACTTC. Encoded protein: CASLDRARSKQYF.

This chain links TRBV5-1 with TRBJ2-1, with 7 bases lining up with TRBD1. CDR3 length: 14 amino acids. CDR1 SGHRS and CDR2 YFSETQ come from the germline V gene. V dropped 4 bases and J dropped 4; count of bases not matched to a gene: 5. The CDR3 here is CASSPGQSYNEQFF. The DNA of the CDR3 is TGCGCCAGCAGCCCGGGACAGTCGTACAATGAGCAGTTCTTC. Full variable domain (rest looked up from reference TRBV5-1 and TRBJ2-1): KAGVTQTPRYLIKTRGQQVTLSCSPISGHRSVSWYQQTPGQGLQFLFEYFSETQRNKGNFPGRFSGRQFSNSRSEMNVSTLELGDSALYLCASSPGQSYNEQFFGPGTRLTVL.

The rearrangement uses TRBV5-4 and TRBJ2-5; 8 nucleotides line up with TRBD2. The CDR3 spans 16 residues. CDR1 SGHNT and CDR2 YYREEE come from the germline V gene (reference sequence). V lost 3 bases, J lost 5 bases, and 12 bases stayed unmatched. CDR3 DNA: TGTGCCAGCAGCTCAAAATACGGGGGGGCCGTGGAGACCCAGTACTTC. Translation: CASSSKYGGAVETQYF.

This chain connects TRBV6-5 to TRBJ2-1; D is perhaps TRBD2 (5 bases). Germline V CDR1 and CDR2: MNHEY, SVGAGI. V was shortened by 0 bases and J by 5 bases, with 11 bases between the two germline ends. This CDR3 has 15 residues. The CDR3 sequence: CASSYSASSNNEQFF. In DNA form, the CDR3 reads TGTGCCAGCAGTTACTCGGCTAGCTCAAACAATGAGCAGTTCTTC.

This clone has more than one count but fewer than ten. The CDR3 sequence: CASSITGGQNEQYF. The CDR3 DNA sequence: TGTGCCAGTAGTATCACAGGGGGCCAAAACGAGCAGTACTTC. The chain links TRBV19 to TRBJ2-7, with 9 bases lining up with TRBD1. Trimming cost V 3 bases and J 5 bases; bases outside gene matches: 5. Germline V gives CDR1 LNHDA, CDR2 SQIVND (reference sequence). The CDR3 length is 14 residues.

This clone was picked up a small number of times. This chain links TRBV10-2 with TRBJ2-3; maybe TRBD1 (6 bases). The V end lost 0 bases, the J end lost 2 bases, and 9 bases lay between the germline ends. Germline lookup yields CDR1 WSHSY and CDR2 SAAADI. CDR3 length equals 15 residues. The DNA for the CDR3 is TGCGCCAGCAGTGAGTCGGACAGACTCACAGATACGCAGTATTTT. Its translation is CASSESDRLTDTQYF.

In this sample, this clone turned up once. The V gene is TRBV11-2, the J gene TRBJ2-7, with TRBD2 identical over 13 bases. Germline V gene data show CDR1 as SGHAT and CDR2 as FQNNGV. The CDR3 totals 17 residues. The trim removed 2 bases at V and 7 bases at J, leaving 11 bases unmatched. The CDR3 loop is CASSLKGPGLAGREQYF. CDR3 sequence (DNA): TGTGCCAGCAGCTTAAAGGGGCCGGGACTAGCGGGGCGTGAGCAGTACTTC.

This chain joins TRBV7-2 and TRBJ2-5; D call uncertain. Germline V gene data show CDR1 as SGHTA and CDR2 as FQGNSA. CDR3 length: 13 amino acids. Trimming took off 5 bases at V and 2 bases at J, with 9 bases between the two ends. The CDR3 is CASSRGAQETQYF. CDR3 bases: TGTGCCAGCAGCCGAGGAGCGCAAGAGACCCAGTACTTC.

This chain joins TRBV5-4 and TRBJ2-2; no clear D. With 0 bases removed from V and 7 bases from J, the gap between germline ends came to 10 bases. CDR3 length: 14 residues. Germline V gives CDR1 SGHNT, CDR2 YYREEE (reference sequence). The DNA of the CDR3 is TGTGCCAGCAGCTTGGGAGTGGCTAGCGGGGAGCTGTTTTTT. It translates to CASSLGVASGELFF.

The chain joins TRBV12-2 to TRBJ2-7; the D call of TRBD2 is as the table states it, not checked on the DNA. TRBV12-2 is a pseudogene locus. CDR3 size: 17 residues. DNA of the CDR3: TGTGCAAGTCGCTTAGGTTTCGAACTAGCGGCGAACTACGAGCAGTACTTC. It specifies CASRLGFELAANYEQYF.

This clone was picked up one time. The V and J genes are TRBV5-1 and TRBJ1-4; no reliable D call. Trimming stripped 3 bases from V and 0 bases from J, with 12 bases between. Germline CDR1 and CDR2: SGHRS and YFSETQ. This CDR3 has 16 amino acids. The CDR3 spells CASSWGDRATNEKLFF. For the CDR3, the DNA is TGCGCCAGCAGCTGGGGAGATAGGGCAACTAATGAAAAACTGTTTTTT.

Only one count was recorded for this clone. J is TRBJ1-2 and V is TRBV15; possible D gene TRBD1, 6 bases. V dropped 1 base and J dropped 4 bases, with 13 bases sitting between them. Germline lookup yields CDR1 LNHNV and CDR2 YYDKDF (reference sequence). CDR3 length: 15 residues. In DNA, the CDR3 is TGTGCCACCAGCAGAGTGAGGCAGGGGAGCTATGGCTACACCTTC. Protein sequence: CATSRVRQGSYGYTF. Complete variable domain (other parts from reference TRBV15 and TRBJ1-2): DAMVIQNPRYQVTQFGKPVTLSCSQTLNHNVMYWYQQKSSQAPKLLFHYYDKDFNNEADTPDNFQSRRPNTSFCFLDIRSPGLGDTAMYLCATSRVRQGSYGYTFGSGTRLTVV.